One sample yielded the 15 T cell receptor beta chains listed below, sequenced in a study of blood T cells in healthy people across ages. Primed by a sample-barcoded 5' primer and a J-beta primer mix, a second PCR proceeded for roughly 7 to 11 cycles. TCRdb reprocessed the 5' RACE reads with MiXCR, giving one entry per CDR3 protein. Here the sample spans under 800,000 distinct CDR3 sequences, about 42% being singletons. The sample taken for sequencing was blood. These receptors were collected from a woman aged 55-70 years in good health.

With regard to this clonotype: A much more abundant neighbour one base away suggests this may be a read error. The V gene is TRBV27, the J gene TRBJ2-5; D possibly matches TRBD1 or TRBD2 (6 bases each). CDR1 MNHEY and CDR2 SMNVEV come from the germline V gene (reference sequence). This CDR3 is built from 12 residues. This CDR3 is CASSGGGETQDF. The CDR3 region has the DNA TGTGCCAGCAGTGGAGGGGGTGAGACCCAGGACTTC.

This clonotype was observed a few times. The chain couples TRBV18 to TRBJ2-7, with D maybe TRBD1 (6 bases). From germline, CDR1 is KGHSH and CDR2 LQKENI. The CDR3 is 15 amino acids. Trimming cost V 6 bases and J 3 bases, with 18 bases left between them. CDR3 residues: CASSPAGTLYYEQYF. CDR3 nucleotide sequence: TGTGCCAGCTCCCCCGCCGGGACATTGTACTACGAGCAGTACTTC.

V and J are TRBV11-1 and TRBJ2-1; D is perhaps TRBD1 or TRBD2 (5 bases each). The assigned J gene may be wrong: the sequence end matches TRBJ2-7 better. The CDR3 runs to 14 residues. Per the germline V gene, CDR1 is SGHAT and CDR2 is FQDESV (reference sequence). CDR3 sequence (DNA): TGTGCCAGCAGCTTGGGGGTTTCCTACAATGAGCAGTACTTC. Translation gives CASSLGVSYNEQYF.

The V call is TRBV14, the J call TRBJ2-7, with D perhaps TRBD2 (6 bases). Trimming took 8 bases from V and 0 from J, leaving 8 bases between them. CDR1 SGHDN and CDR2 FVKESK come from the germline V gene. The CDR3 extends over 12 amino acids. DNA for the CDR3: TGTGCCAGCGGGACTTACTCCTACGAGCAGTACTTC. The encoded protein is CASGTYSYEQYF.

This clonotype occurred a few times. The CDR3 reads CASSLIPARGLASGELFF. CDR3 sequence (DNA): TGCGCCAGCAGCCTTATCCCGGCCAGGGGACTAGCCTCCGGGGAGCTGTTTTTT. The rearrangement links TRBV4-3 to TRBJ2-2; 9 bases are a match to TRBD2. Losses at the gene ends were 4 bases for V and 6 bases for J; bases not matched to a gene: 15. Germline lookup yields CDR1 LGHNA and CDR2 YSLEER. This CDR3 contains 18 residues.

This clonotype was seen a handful of times. The chain couples TRBV7-8 to TRBJ2-5, with D possibly being TRBD1 (5 bases). Trimming took off 0 bases at V and 7 bases at J, with 24 bases between the two ends. CDR3 length equals 18 residues. Germline loops: CDR1 SGHVS, CDR2 FQNEAQ. CDR3 protein: CASSLAGGHGPQETTQYF. DNA for the CDR3: TGTGCCAGCAGCTTAGCGGGTGGACATGGCCCCCAAGAGACGACCCAGTACTTC.

This clonotype was detected only a few times. The J gene is TRBJ2-3, the V gene TRBV7-6; 14 bases map to TRBD2. The trim removed 5 bases at V and 4 bases at J, leaving 5 bases unmatched. This CDR3 has 16 amino acids. Germline V lookup: CDR1 SGHVS, CDR2 FNYEAQ. CDR3 sequence reads: CASSGGTSGGADTQYF. CDR3 nucleotide sequence: TGTGCCAGCAGCGGGGGGACTAGCGGGGGTGCAGATACGCAGTATTTT.

The J gene is TRBJ1-2, the V gene TRBV25-1; D not certain. Germline values: CDR1 MGHDK, CDR2 SYGVNS. V dropped 4 bases and J dropped 1 base, with 7 bases sitting between them. This CDR3 spans 13 amino acids. CDR3 in amino acids: CASSVSSNYGYTF. CDR3 coding DNA: TGTGCCAGCAGTGTTTCCAGTAACTATGGCTACACCTTC.

The rearrangement links TRBV5-1 to TRBJ2-3, with a possible D match to TRBD1 (5 bases). Germline CDR1 and CDR2: SGHRS and YFSETQ. This CDR3 has 15 amino acids. The V end was cut by 0 bases, the J end by 3 bases, with 11 bases between. The CDR3 loop is CASSLAQGRTDTQYF. Here the CDR3 DNA reads TGCGCCAGCAGCTTGGCGCAGGGTAGGACAGATACGCAGTATTTT.

The chain uses TRBV5-1 and TRBJ2-3; D is undetermined. Germline assignment: CDR1 SGHRS and CDR2 YFSETQ. V was cut by 0 bases and J by 1 base, with 6 bases left in between. The CDR3 sequence is 14 residues long. DNA for the CDR3: TGCGCCAGCAGCTTGGCGCCAGGCACAGATACGCAGTATTTT. As protein: CASSLAPGTDTQYF.

The rearrangement uses TRBV5-1 and TRBJ1-1, with TRBD1 matching over 8 bases. The CDR3 extends over 14 amino acids. With V trimmed by 4 bases and J by 10 bases, 12 bases remained unmatched. Germline V lookup: CDR1 SGHRS, CDR2 YFSETQ. CDR3 nucleotide sequence: TGCGCCAGCAGCCCGGACAGGGAGGGGGCGGGAGCTTTCTTT. Amino acids: CASSPDREGAGAFF.

The chain couples TRBV7-2 to TRBJ2-7, with TRBD2 matching 11 bases. V lost 1 base and J lost 4; bases outside the gene matches: 9. Germline CDR1 reads SGHTA; CDR2 reads FQGNSA. This CDR3 spans 17 amino acids. The DNA of the CDR3 is TGTGCCAGCAGCTTAGATCTTAGCGGGAGGGTTACGTACGAGCAGTACTTC. Translated, it gives CASSLDLSGRVTYEQYF.

The rearrangement uses TRBV9 and TRBJ1-2, with a possible D match to TRBD1 (6 bases). The CDR3 is 13 amino acids. V was pared by 2 bases and J by 6 bases, with 11 bases between. In germline, CDR1 is SGDLS, CDR2 YYNGEE. CDR3 protein: CASSVPPGDGYTF. In DNA, the CDR3 is TGTGCCAGCAGCGTGCCACCAGGGGATGGCTACACCTTC. The whole variable domain, filled in from reference TRBV9 and TRBJ1-2, reads DSGVTQTPKHLITATGQRVTLRCSPRSGDLSVYWYQQSLDQGLQFLIQYYNGEERAKGNILERFSAQQFPDLHSELNLSSLELGDSALYFCASSVPPGDGYTFGSGTRLTVV.

The chain employs TRBV28 and TRBJ2-5; TRBD2 aligns across 7 bases. TRBJ2-7 explains the end of the DNA better; the J call may be wrong. The CDR3 spans 15 residues. Germline lookup yields CDR1 MDHEN and CDR2 SYDVKM. The CDR3 reads CASSFSGEGPIEQYF. The CDR3 nucleotides read TGTGCCAGCAGTTTCTCGGGGGAGGGCCCCATCGAGCAGTACTTC.

This clonotype showed up many times. The chain employs TRBV25-1 and TRBJ2-7; TRBD2 matches 7 bases. CDR3 length: 17 residues. Germline V CDR1 and CDR2: MGHDK, SYGVNS. V was clipped by 1 base and J by 0 bases; unmatched bases: 9. CDR3 region: CASSESSGKWGSYEQYF. In nucleotides, the CDR3 is TGTGCCAGCAGTGAATCCAGCGGGAAGTGGGGCTCCTACGAGCAGTACTTC.